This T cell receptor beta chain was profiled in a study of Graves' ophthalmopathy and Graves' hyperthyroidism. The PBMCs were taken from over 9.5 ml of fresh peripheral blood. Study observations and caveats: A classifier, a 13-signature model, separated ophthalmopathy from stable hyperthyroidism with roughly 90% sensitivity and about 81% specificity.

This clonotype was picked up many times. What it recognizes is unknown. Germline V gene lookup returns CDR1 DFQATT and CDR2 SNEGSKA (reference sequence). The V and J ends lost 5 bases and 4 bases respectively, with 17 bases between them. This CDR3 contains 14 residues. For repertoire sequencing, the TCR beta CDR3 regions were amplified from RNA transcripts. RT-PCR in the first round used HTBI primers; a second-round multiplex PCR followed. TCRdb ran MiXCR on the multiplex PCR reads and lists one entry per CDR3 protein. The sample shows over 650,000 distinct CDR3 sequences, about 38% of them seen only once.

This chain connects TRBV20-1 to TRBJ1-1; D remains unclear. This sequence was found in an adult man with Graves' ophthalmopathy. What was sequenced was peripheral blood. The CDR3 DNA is TGCAGTGCTTCTCGCGAGGGATGGGGCACTGAAGCTTTCTTT. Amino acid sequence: CSASREGWGTEAFF.